This T cell receptor beta chain was sequenced for a study of beta chain features in type 1 diabetes. The sequenced template was cDNA made from the entire isolated RNA. The repertoire was sequenced with immunoSEQ multiplex PCR; TCRdb's copy has only in-frame clones and lacks some. The sample consists of roughly 310,000 clones, roughly 11% of them appearing once. Germline V gives CDR1 SGDLS, CDR2 YYNGEE. This CDR3 contains 15 residues. V lost 4 bases, J lost 4 bases, and 6 bases stayed unmatched. A remark on this clone: Other DNA sequences in the sample encode the same CDR3.

Specimen: naive CD4+ T cells from blood. The chain combines TRBV9 with TRBJ2-7, with 12 bases that match TRBD2. The TCR comes from a woman in her 30s in good health. DNA of the CDR3: TGTGCCAGCAGCCCGAGGACTAGCGGGGAGTACGAGCAGTACTTC. The encoded protein is CASSPRTSGEYEQYF.